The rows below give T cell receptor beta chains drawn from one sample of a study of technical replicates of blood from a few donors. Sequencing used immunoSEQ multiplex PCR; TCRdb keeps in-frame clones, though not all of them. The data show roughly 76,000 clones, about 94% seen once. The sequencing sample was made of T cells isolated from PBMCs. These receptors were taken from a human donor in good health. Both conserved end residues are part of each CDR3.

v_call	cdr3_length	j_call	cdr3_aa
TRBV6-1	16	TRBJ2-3	CASSGRMGAGTDTQYF
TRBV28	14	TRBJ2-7	CASRNRGPPYEQYF
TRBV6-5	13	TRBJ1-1	CASTGNWYTEAFF
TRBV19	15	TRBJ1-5	CASRGQVYSNQPQHF
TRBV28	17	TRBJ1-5	CASSLWGTGSDNQPQHF
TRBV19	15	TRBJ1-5	CASSPGGRMDQPQHF
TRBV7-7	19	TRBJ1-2	CASSLAGQGSDSANYGYTF
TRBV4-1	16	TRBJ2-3	CASSPYSGGGVDTQYF
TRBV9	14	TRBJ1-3	CASSPQRQGIGIYF
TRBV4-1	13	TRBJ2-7	CASSQVLSGEQYF
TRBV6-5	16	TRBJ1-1	CASSYSTGEVYTEAFF
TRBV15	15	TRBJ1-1	CATSRDRQVNTEAFF
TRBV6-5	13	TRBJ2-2	CASSPRDRGELFF
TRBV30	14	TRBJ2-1	CALGPGSSYNEQFF
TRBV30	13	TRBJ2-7	CAWGGGHTYEQYF
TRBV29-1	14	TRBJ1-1	CSVVTRTQKTEAFF
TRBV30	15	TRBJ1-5	CAWSLQGLSNQPQHF
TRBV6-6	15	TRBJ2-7	CASSMTSGESYEQYF
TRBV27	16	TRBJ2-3	CASSYKSGRETDTQYF
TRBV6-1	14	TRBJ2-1	CASSSGGLSNEQFF
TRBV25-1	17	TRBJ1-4	CASSEDRGTSTNEKLFF
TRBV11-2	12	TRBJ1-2	CASSLWAYGYTF
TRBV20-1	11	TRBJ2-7	CSARDTREQYF
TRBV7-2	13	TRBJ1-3	CASSLDIENTIYF
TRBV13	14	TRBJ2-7	CASSLTGATYEQYF
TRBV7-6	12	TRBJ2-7	CASSPGTYEQYF
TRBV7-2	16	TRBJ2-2	CASSLVRQRNTGELFF
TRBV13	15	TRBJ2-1	CASSRTNSEYNEQFF
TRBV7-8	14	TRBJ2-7	CASSEGGGTYEQYF
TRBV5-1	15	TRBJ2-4	CASSGSSGQDYIQYF
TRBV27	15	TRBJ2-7	CASSLRFGGGNEQYF